These 29 T cell receptor beta chains came from one sample sequenced in a study of beta chain features in type 1 diabetes. Sequencing targeted expressed TCRB transcripts, as all isolated RNA had been reverse transcribed. TCRdb's table, derived via immunoSEQ multiplex PCR, lists solely in-frame clones and lacks some. The sample holds 600,000 to 650,000 clones, roughly 16% seen once. Material: naive CD4+ T cells from blood. The source of these receptors is a man between 18 and 29 years old in good health.

Only a few counts were recorded for this clone. The V gene is TRBV15, the J gene TRBJ1-5; D perhaps matches TRBD1 (6 bases). This CDR3 contains 15 residues. Germline CDR1 reads LNHNV; CDR2 reads YYDKDF (reference sequence). Trimming pared 1 base from V and 7 bases from J, leaving 14 bases between. The CDR3 DNA reads TGTGCCACCAGCAGAGGTTCGGGGGGCGACCAGCCCCAGCATTTT. It is translated as CATSRGSGGDQPQHF.

This sequence joins TRBV19 and TRBJ1-2; D may be TRBD1 (6 bases). CDR1 and CDR2 from the germline V gene are LNHDA and SQIVND (reference sequence). Deletions cut 4 bases from V and 7 bases from J, with 16 bases between. This CDR3 has 14 residues. The CDR3 DNA is TGTGCCAGTAGTAGGGCAGGGGTCGGAGCTGGCTACACCTTC. Encoded protein: CASSRAGVGAGYTF. The whole variable domain, filled in from reference TRBV19 and TRBJ1-2, reads DGGITQSPKYLFRKEGQNVTLSCEQNLNHDAMYWYRQDPGQGLRLIYYSQIVNDFQKGDIAEGYSVSREKKESFPLTVTSAQKNPTAFYLCASSRAGVGAGYTFGSGTRLTVV.

This chain connects TRBV27 to TRBJ2-7; D is perhaps TRBD2 (6 bases). The germline V gene encodes CDR1 MNHEY and CDR2 SMNVEV (reference sequence). The CDR3 has 15 residues. V was shortened by 8 bases and J by 4 bases, with 21 bases between the two germline ends. CDR3 sequence reads: CASLDVGRGRYEQYF. CDR3 nucleotide sequence: TGTGCCAGCTTAGACGTCGGGAGAGGCCGGTACGAGCAGTACTTC.

The chain carries TRBV28 and TRBJ2-1; D not resolved. The CDR3 is made up of 13 amino acids. Trimming removed 7 bases from V and 8 bases from J, with 15 bases in between. Germline V gives CDR1 MDHEN, CDR2 SYDVKM. The CDR3 spells CASKTGGLHEQFF. As DNA, the CDR3 is TGTGCCAGCAAAACGGGCGGTCTACATGAGCAGTTCTTC.

In its sample, this clone was seen a few times. The J gene is TRBJ2-7, the V gene TRBV5-1, with a tentative D call TRBD1 (6 bases). Per the germline V gene, CDR1 is SGHRS and CDR2 is YFSETQ. There are 13 residues in the CDR3. Trimming shortened V by 4 bases and J by 4 bases, and 12 bases separated the two germline ends. CDR3: CASSPSRGYEQYF. The CDR3 region has the DNA TGCGCCAGCAGCCCCTCCAGGGGATACGAGCAGTACTTC.

This sequence joins TRBV7-2 and TRBJ2-7; 13 bases map to TRBD2. The germline gives CDR1 SGHTA, CDR2 FQGNSA. This CDR3 is built from 18 residues. Unmatched junction bases numbered 7, after V lost 2 bases and J lost 0 bases. The CDR3 here is CASSLKGLAGASSYEQYF. In DNA form, the CDR3 reads TGTGCCAGCAGCTTAAAAGGACTAGCGGGAGCGAGCTCCTACGAGCAGTACTTC.

The chain combines TRBV7-9 with TRBJ2-2; no clear D. V was pared by 3 bases and J by 4 bases, with 3 bases between. This CDR3 is built from 12 residues. The germline V gene has CDR1 SEHNR and CDR2 FQNEAQ (reference sequence). This CDR3 reads CASSLGTGELFF. For the CDR3, the DNA is TGTGCCAGCAGCTTGGGCACCGGGGAGCTGTTTTTT.

Concerning this clone itself: A clone one base away is much larger, so this may be a read error. V usage is TRBV5-1 and J usage is TRBJ2-1; D remains unclear. Trimming cost V 2 bases and J 4 bases, with 1 base left between them. From germline, CDR1 is SGHRS and CDR2 YFSETQ. The CDR3 runs 11 residues. CDR3 protein: CASSLYNEQFF. The CDR3 nucleotides are TGCGCCAGCAGCTTATACAATGAGCAGTTCTTC.

The rearrangement joins TRBV7-2 to TRBJ1-6; D perhaps matches TRBD1 (5 bases). This CDR3 has 13 amino acids. Germline CDR1 is SGHTA and CDR2 is FQGNSA. V lost 4 bases and J 10 bases, leaving 11 bases between the germline ends. The CDR3 loop is CASSSAGFSPLHF. DNA for the CDR3: TGTGCCAGCAGCTCAGCAGGGTTCTCACCCCTCCACTTT.

This clone has only a few counts. The rearrangement uses TRBV18 and TRBJ2-7; 7 bases are shared with TRBD1. CDR1 is KGHSH and CDR2 is LQKENI in the germline V gene. With 2 bases clipped from V and 5 bases from J, the junction kept 9 bases outside the gene matches. The CDR3 is 15 residues long. CDR3 nucleotides: TGTGCCAGCTCACCATTTGGGACAGCGGCCCACGAGCAGTACTTC. Amino acid sequence: CASSPFGTAAHEQYF.

The gene calls are TRBV9 and TRBJ1-4; D is unresolved. This CDR3 has 14 residues. With 0 bases removed from V and 6 bases from J, the gap between germline ends came to 9 bases. The V gene's germline CDR1 is SGDLS and CDR2 YYNGEE. The CDR3 nucleotides read TGTGCCAGCAGCGTAGCGTGGACGGATGAAAAACTGTTTTTT. This codes for CASSVAWTDEKLFF.

The V gene is TRBV7-2, the J gene TRBJ2-5; 11 bases fit TRBD2. Germline V gene lookup returns CDR1 SGHTA and CDR2 FQGNSA. V was pared by 3 bases and J by 5 bases, with 5 bases of the junction left unmatched. CDR3 size: 15 residues. This chain's CDR3 is CASSFRLAGRETQYF. DNA for the CDR3: TGTGCCAGCAGCTTTCGACTAGCGGGACGGGAGACCCAGTACTTC.

This clone was detected a few times. J is TRBJ1-2 and V is TRBV4-3; D remains ambiguous. The CDR3 has 15 amino acids. The germline CDR1 and CDR2 sequences are LGHNA and YSLEER. V shed 1 base and J shed 4 bases, with 13 bases lying between them. The CDR3 DNA reads TGCGCCAGCAGCCAAGCCGCCCACCGCTCCTATGGCTACACCTTC. Amino acids: CASSQAAHRSYGYTF.

The CDR3 loop reads CASSYSDQGAGAFF. Written as DNA, the CDR3 is TGTGCCAGCAGTTACTCAGACCAGGGGGCAGGGGCTTTCTTT. The J gene is TRBJ1-1, the V gene TRBV6-6, with TRBD1 identical over 8 bases. This CDR3 region has 14 residues. Germline trimming cut 0 bases from V and 11 bases from J; bases unmatched to any gene: 8. Germline V CDR1 and CDR2: MNHNY, SVGAGI (reference sequence).

The rearrangement joins TRBV7-9 to TRBJ1-6; the D gene is possibly TRBD1 (5 bases). CDR1 SEHNR and CDR2 FQNEAQ come from the germline V gene (reference sequence). Trimming shortened V by 5 bases and J by 7 bases, and 15 bases separated the two germline ends. The CDR3 contains 15 residues. The CDR3 here is CASSQIRGGNSPLHF. The DNA for the CDR3 is TGTGCCAGCAGCCAGATACGGGGCGGCAATTCACCCCTCCACTTT.

The CDR3: CATSSFPQGRGTDTQYF. CDR3 sequence (DNA): TGTGCCACCAGCAGTTTTCCCCAGGGGAGGGGCACAGATACGCAGTATTTT. The V and J genes are TRBV15 and TRBJ2-3, with D possibly matching TRBD2 (7 bases). CDR3 length: 17 residues. Germline assignment: CDR1 LNHNV and CDR2 YYDKDF (reference sequence). Deletions cut 3 bases from V and 1 base from J, with 17 bases between.

This clone was seen a few times. This rearrangement joins TRBV5-4 to TRBJ1-1, with 9 nucleotides matching TRBD1. This CDR3 comprises 15 residues. Germline trimming cut 4 bases from V and 1 base from J; bases unmatched to any gene: 5. CDR1 and CDR2 from the germline V gene are SGHNT and YYREEE (reference sequence). The DNA for the CDR3 is TGTGCCAGCAGCCCCGACAGGGGGAGGAACACTGAAGCTTTCTTT. Translated, it gives CASSPDRGRNTEAFF.

This sequence joins TRBV9 and TRBJ1-2, with 8 bases fitting TRBD1. Unmatched junction bases numbered 7, after V lost 4 bases and J lost 5 bases. From germline, CDR1 is SGDLS and CDR2 YYNGEE. This CDR3 is 14 amino acids long. The CDR3 here is CASSRDRNLYGYTF. The DNA for the CDR3 is TGTGCCAGCAGCAGGGACAGGAACCTTTATGGCTACACCTTC.

This clone was observed a few times. The V and J genes are TRBV10-3 and TRBJ1-2; D call uncertain. Germline values: CDR1 ENHRY, CDR2 SYGVKD. The CDR3 is 16 residues long. V shed 0 bases and J shed 2 bases, with 13 bases lying between them. The CDR3 loop is CAISESPSPSNYGYTF. The CDR3 bases are TGTGCCATCAGTGAGTCGCCATCTCCGTCCAACTATGGCTACACCTTC.

In its sample, this clone was seen a few times. The chain uses TRBV21-1 and TRBJ1-5. TRBV21-1 counts as a pseudogene. This CDR3 has 14 amino acids. DNA for the CDR3: TGTGCCAGCATTACCTTCGGGGGGCGGCAGCCCCAGCATTTT. It yields the protein CASITFGGRQPQHF.

The chain uses TRBV7-2 and TRBJ1-1; maybe TRBD1 (5 bases). The CDR3 extends over 14 amino acids. V was clipped by 7 bases and J by 11 bases, with 23 bases between them. CDR1 and CDR2 (germline): SGHTA, FQGNSA. The CDR3 coding sequence is TGTGCCAGCAATTTACCCATGGCAGGCCGGGGGGCTTTCTTT. It translates to CASNLPMAGRGAFF.

This clone was counted only a few times. This rearrangement joins TRBV27 to TRBJ1-1; the D is unclear. CDR1 and CDR2 (germline): MNHEY, SMNVEV (reference sequence). The length of the CDR3 is 14 residues. V gave up 2 bases and J gave up 0 bases, with 7 bases separating them. CDR3 protein: CASSLGLLNTEAFF. CDR3 coding DNA: TGTGCCAGCAGTTTAGGGTTATTGAACACTGAAGCTTTCTTT.

This chain uses TRBV7-2 with TRBJ2-5; D gene uncertain. Looked up from germline, CDR1 is SGHTA and CDR2 is FQGNSA. The CDR3 is 13 residues long. The V end lost 6 bases, the J end lost 5 bases, and 13 bases lay between the germline ends. The CDR3 loop reads CASSPRIFETQYF. In DNA, the CDR3 is TGTGCCAGCAGTCCCAGGATTTTCGAGACCCAGTACTTC.

There are a few counts of this clone. The chain uses TRBV25-1 and TRBJ2-2; D gene uncertain. The CDR3 consists of 12 residues. Trimming left V 6 bases short and J 7 bases short, with 9 bases between. In germline, CDR1 is MGHDK, CDR2 SYGVNS. The DNA of the CDR3 is TGTGCCAGCAGCCCATGGTTCGGGGAGCTGTTTTTT. Translation: CASSPWFGELFF.

The chain links TRBV28 to TRBJ1-1; the match to TRBD1 covers 9 bases. The CDR3 totals 17 residues. After removal of 2 bases from V and 5 bases from J, the junction contained 12 bases not matched to a gene. Germline V gene sequence: CDR1 MDHEN, CDR2 SYDVKM. The CDR3 protein is CASSLPHAMTGGTEAFF. In DNA form, the CDR3 reads TGTGCCAGCAGTTTACCCCACGCTATGACAGGGGGGACTGAAGCTTTCTTT. The variable domain in full, completed from reference TRBV28 and TRBJ1-1, reads DVKVTQSSRYLVKRTGEKVFLECVQDMDHENMFWYRQDPGLGLRLIYFSYDVKMKEKGDIPEGYSVSREKKERFSLILESASTNQTSMYLCASSLPHAMTGGTEAFFGQGTRLTVV.

V gene TRBV9 combines with J gene TRBJ2-2; D is unclear. Germline V CDR1 and CDR2: SGDLS, YYNGEE. The CDR3 contains 14 residues. V dropped 3 bases and J dropped 0 bases, with 6 bases sitting between them. For the CDR3, the DNA is TGTGCCAGCAGCGGGTGGCCGAACACCGGGGAGCTGTTTTTT. This codes for CASSGWPNTGELFF.

In the case of this clone: The sample carries other DNA sequences with the same CDR3. The chain links TRBV18 to TRBJ1-5; D gene uncertain. The CDR3 sequence is 13 residues long. The germline V gene has CDR1 KGHSH and CDR2 LQKENI. Deletions cut 3 bases from V and 5 bases from J, with 8 bases between. CDR3 sequence (DNA): TGTGCCAGCTCACCTGTACGGGATCAGCCCCAGCATTTT. Translated: CASSPVRDQPQHF.

In this sample, this clone turned up a few times. The chain combines TRBV5-1 with TRBJ2-3, with D hard to call. Trimming left V 0 bases short and J 6 bases short, with 8 bases between. This CDR3 contains 13 residues. CDR1 is SGHRS, CDR2 YFSETQ, per germline. This chain's CDR3 is CASSLDLGDTQYF. DNA of the CDR3: TGCGCCAGCAGCTTGGACCTGGGGGATACGCAGTATTTT.

This clone was recorded many times. The chain joins TRBV2 to TRBJ2-4; TRBD1 matches at 7 bases. Germline loops: CDR1 SNHLY, CDR2 FYNNEI. This CDR3 is 13 amino acids long. Trimming cost V 6 bases and J 9 bases; bases outside gene matches: 8. CDR3 sequence reads: CASRSTGWSIQYF. The CDR3 DNA sequence: TGTGCCAGCAGATCGACAGGGTGGAGCATTCAGTACTTC.